This T cell receptor (beta chain) comes out of a study of shared clonotypes between healthy human individuals. Only a few counts were recorded for this clone. Repertoires were generated with immunoSEQ multiplex PCR, while TCRdb's copy carries only in-frame clones and drops some. The repertoire includes about 2,100,000 clones, just over 90% of them detected once, and 1.7% sits in the top ten. Terminally differentiated effector memory CD45RA+ cells were excluded from the naive CD8 cells, which were CD45RO-negative and positively selected for CCR7. The CDR3 runs 14 residues. Trimming removed 3 bases at V and 1 base at J, with 9 bases between. Germline loops: CDR1 SNHLY, CDR2 FYNNEI.

The sequence was collected from a man aged 18 to 29 in good health. Some clones in this sample may be carry-over from other donors' samples. Sequencing input: naive CD8+ T cells from PBMCs. The chain has TRBV2 and TRBJ1-1; no reliable D call. The CDR3 loop is CASSDQVGNTEAFF. The CDR3 DNA reads as TGTGCCAGCAGTGATCAGGTTGGGAACACTGAAGCTTTCTTT.